This T cell receptor beta chain was retrieved from a study of response to subunit inactivated influenza vaccine. Whole-study results and caveats: The authors suggested that every seasonal influenza vaccination recruits few new T cells.

TCRdb re-called the RT-PCR reads through MiXCR, storing one row per CDR3 protein. The table includes more than 700,000 distinct CDR3 sequences, less than 25% detected once. About this clonotype itself: Antigen specificity is unknown.

The CDR3 is 14 amino acids. V shed 3 bases and J shed 8 bases, with 14 bases lying between them. Germline V gives CDR1 KGHSH, CDR2 LQKENI. The sample here was PBMCs from blood, taken 4 to 6 days after vaccination. The rearrangement joins TRBV18 to TRBJ1-3, with D hard to call. This receptor was obtained from a man in his fifties who received an inactivated influenza vaccine. DNA for the CDR3: TGTGCCAGCTCACCTGCTTTAGGGCCTGACACCATATATTTT. Protein: CASSPALGPDTIYF.